This T cell receptor beta chain comes out of a study of blood T cell repertoires in COVID-19. Study background: Samples representing acute and convalescent COVID-19 were sourced from the United States, Italy and Spain.

This clone was seen only once. Authors' processing steps: For nucleated cells, counts were estimated from reference gene primer amplification. TCRdb's table, derived via immunoSEQ multiplex PCR, lists solely in-frame clones and lacks some. Clone size and V and J calls were adopted from that table, with D and trimming inferred from the DNA. Of 110,000 to 150,000 clones in the sample, roughly three quarters were seen once. CDR1 and CDR2 from the germline V gene are MDHEN and SYDVKM. Trimming pared 6 bases from V and 7 bases from J, leaving 9 bases between. The CDR3 consists of 12 residues. Sequencing input: peripheral blood. This chain connects TRBV28 to TRBJ2-2; D gene ambiguous. This clonotype originated in a woman aged 55-69 years with acute or convalescent COVID-19. The CDR3 loop reads CASRNYNGELFF. In DNA, the CDR3 is TGTGCCAGCAGGAACTATAACGGGGAGCTGTTTTTT.